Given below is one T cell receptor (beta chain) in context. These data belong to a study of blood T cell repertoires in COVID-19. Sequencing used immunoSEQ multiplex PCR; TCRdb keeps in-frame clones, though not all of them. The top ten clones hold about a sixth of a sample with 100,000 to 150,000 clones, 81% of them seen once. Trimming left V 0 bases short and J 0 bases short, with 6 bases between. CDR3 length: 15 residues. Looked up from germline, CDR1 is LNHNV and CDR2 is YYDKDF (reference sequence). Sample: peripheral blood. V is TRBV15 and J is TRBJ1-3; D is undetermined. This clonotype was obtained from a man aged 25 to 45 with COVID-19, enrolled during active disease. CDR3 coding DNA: TGTGCCACCAGCAGAGATCGGGGCTCTGGAAACACCATATATTTT. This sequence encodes CATSRDRGSGNTIYF.